This is a list of T cell receptor beta chains from one sample in a study of CD8+ T cells in alopecia areata. Data came from immunoSEQ multiplex PCR; TCRdb stores just in-frame clones and leaves some out. The repertoire holds about 160,000 clones, with 55% to 75% as singletons. This sample comprised CD4+ T cells sorted from blood, obtained at week 4, from a patient treated with tofacitinib. All receptors come from a human donor with alopecia areata. The CDR3 runs from the conserved cysteine through the conserved F or W. A D gene is named only where the DNA matches it firmly. Not every row has a clone size; where given, it reads once, few, many or a size class.

abundance	v_gene	j_gene	d_gene	CDR3aa	CDR3nt
.	TRBV6-1	TRBJ2-7	.	CASSPQTYEQYF	TGTGCCAGCAGCCCTCAGACCTACGAGCAGTACTTC
few	TRBV30	TRBJ2-7	.	CAWGELSYEQYF	TGTGCCTGGGGGGAACTCTCCTACGAGCAGTACTTC
.	TRBV18	TRBJ1-6	.	CASSLESQRDSPLHF	TGTGCCAGCTCACTGGAGTCGCAGAGGGATTCACCCCTCCACTTT
few	TRBV11-2	TRBJ2-1	TRBD2	CASSLAPAGANNEQFF	TGTGCCAGCAGCTTAGCACCAGCGGGGGCCAACAATGAGCAGTTCTTC
few	TRBV30	TRBJ1-2	.	CAQFPTSRGGYTF	TGTGCCCAGTTCCCAACATCTAGGGGTGGCTACACCTTC
.	TRBV7-3	TRBJ1-1	TRBD1	CASSSGQGSEAFF	TGTGCCAGCAGCTCGGGACAGGGATCTGAAGCTTTCTTT
.	TRBV7-3	TRBJ1-1	.	CASSTSTLRGAPEAFF	TGTGCCAGCAGCACTTCGACTCTCAGGGGCGCGCCTGAAGCTTTCTTT
.	TRBV7-6	TRBJ1-2	TRBD1	CASSPTGQGAGYTF	TGTGCCAGCAGCCCCACGGGACAGGGGGCAGGCTACACCTTC
.	TRBV6-5	TRBJ1-2	.	CASSYSRASNYGYTF	TGTGCCAGCAGTTACTCCAGGGCATCCAACTATGGCTACACCTTC
.	TRBV27	TRBJ2-7	TRBD1	CASSPRTGGYEQYF	TGTGCCAGCAGTCCACGGACAGGGGGGTACGAGCAGTACTTC
.	TRBV27	TRBJ2-2	TRBD1	CASSFSSDRGHTGELFF	TGTGCCAGCAGTTTTTCCTCTGACAGGGGACACACCGGGGAGCTGTTTTTT